The 31 T cell receptor beta chains given below trace back to one sample, sequenced in a study of OX40 agonist ivuxolimab in advanced cancers. Measured with immunoSEQ multiplex PCR; TCRdb has only the in-frame clones, and not every one. The sample records approximately 63,000 clones, around 79% being singletons. The source material was CD4+ or CD8+ T cells sorted from blood, sampled in a trial of the OX40 agonist ivuxolimab. The receptors come from an adult with an advanced solid tumor such as melanoma, head and neck, liver or kidney cancer.

The rearrangement uses TRBV28 and TRBJ2-5; 9 bases match TRBD1. CDR1 and CDR2 from the germline V gene are MDHEN and SYDVKM. Trimming took 6 bases from V and 1 from J; bases not matched to a gene: 9. This CDR3 spans 16 amino acids. CDR3 nucleotide sequence: TGTGCCAGCAGCCTCGGACAGGGGAGAATCCAAGAGACCCAGTACTTC. This sequence encodes CASSLGQGRIQETQYF.

V and J are TRBV9 and TRBJ1-5; D not resolved. Per the germline V gene, CDR1 is SGDLS and CDR2 is YYNGEE. The V gene lost 0 bases and the J gene lost 7 bases, with 8 bases spanning the gap. The CDR3 runs 13 residues. The chain's CDR3 is CASSVGQDQPQHF. The CDR3 DNA reads as TGTGCCAGCAGCGTAGGCCAGGACCAGCCCCAGCATTTT.

The chain recombines TRBV6-4 with TRBJ1-2; 9 nucleotides line up with TRBD1. Germline CDR1 MRHNA, CDR2 SNTAGT. The CDR3 is 15 residues long. Trimming took 4 bases from V and 8 from J; bases not matched to a gene: 11. The CDR3 here is CASSALTGGAGGYTF. CDR3 DNA sequence: TGTGCCAGCAGTGCTCTTACAGGGGGCGCGGGGGGCTACACCTTC.

The chain couples TRBV11-3 to TRBJ2-1, with TRBD2 matching 9 bases. Germline trimming cut 5 bases from V and 8 bases from J; bases unmatched to any gene: 16. This CDR3 has 17 residues. Looked up from germline, CDR1 is SGHNT and CDR2 is YENEEA. The CDR3 protein is CASSPGPSGTSGDEQFF. DNA for the CDR3: TGTGCCAGCAGCCCGGGCCCTAGCGGGACCTCGGGGGATGAGCAGTTCTTC. Full variable domain (outside the CDR3, taken from reference TRBV11-3 and TRBJ2-1): EAGVVQSPRYKIIEKKQPVAFWCNPISGHNTLYWYLQNLGQGPELLIRYENEEAVDDSQLPKDRFSAERLKGVDSTLKIQPAELGDSAVYLCASSPGPSGTSGDEQFFGPGTRLTVL.

The table lists this clone with a count of one. The chain has TRBV4-3 and TRBJ1-4, with D unclear. This CDR3 is 12 amino acids long. The ends were cut back, 0 bases at V and 7 bases at J, with 3 bases in the middle. Germline V gene data show CDR1 as LGHNA and CDR2 as YSLEER. In DNA form, the CDR3 reads TGCGCCAGCAGCCAAGAGGGTGAAAAACTGTTTTTT. Translation: CASSQEGEKLFF.

The chain carries TRBV14 and TRBJ2-7; 10 bases align to TRBD2. This CDR3 is built from 14 residues. Trimming took 10 bases from V and 0 from J; bases not matched to a gene: 6. Germline loops: CDR1 SGHDN, CDR2 FVKESK. Written as DNA, the CDR3 is TGTGCCACCAGGACTAGCGGTAACTCCTACGAGCAGTACTTC. It codes for CATRTSGNSYEQYF.

J is TRBJ1-5 and V is TRBV7-9; D gene unclear. The CDR3 is made up of 14 amino acids. Between the trimmed V and J ends, which lost 0 bases and 6 bases, there was a span of 9 bases. From germline, CDR1 is SEHNR and CDR2 FQNEAQ (reference sequence). CDR3 residues: CASSLAFPGQPQHF. CDR3 sequence (DNA): TGTGCCAGCAGCTTAGCTTTTCCAGGTCAGCCCCAGCATTTT.

J is TRBJ1-2 and V is TRBV4-1; tentatively, D is TRBD1 (5 bases). This CDR3 contains 15 residues. Per germline, CDR1 MGHRA and CDR2 YSYEKL. The germline V and J ends were trimmed by 2 bases and 8 bases, with 18 bases remaining between them. Here the CDR3 DNA reads TGCGCCAGCAGCCAATCGAGCGGGGGTTTGAGGGGCTACACCTTC. It encodes CASSQSSGGLRGYTF.

The rearrangement uses TRBV5-8 and TRBJ1-3; the D gene is possibly TRBD1 (6 bases). Germline V gene data show CDR1 as SGHTS and CDR2 as YDEGEE. V lost 4 bases and J 0 bases, leaving 11 bases between the germline ends. The CDR3 is 15 residues long. The CDR3 sequence: CASSRTGNSGNTIYF. The CDR3 nucleotides read TGTGCCAGCAGCCGTACAGGGAACTCTGGAAACACCATATATTTT.

The CDR3 DNA reads as TGTGCCAGCAGCTTGAGGGCGGGAGGGCCTAGCGATACGCAGTATTTT. Its protein product is CASSLRAGGPSDTQYF. The chain employs TRBV5-4 and TRBJ2-3, with 9 bases identical to TRBD2. The CDR3 length is 16 residues. The V segment lost 1 base and the J segment 6 bases; nucleotides outside the gene matches: 9. Germline CDR1 reads SGHNT; CDR2 reads YYREEE (reference sequence).

This clone was detected once. This sequence joins TRBV28 and TRBJ2-1, with D possibly TRBD2 on 6 matching bases. The CDR3 has 16 residues. The germline gives CDR1 MDHEN, CDR2 SYDVKM. V gave up 7 bases and J gave up 5 bases, with 21 bases separating them. The DNA for the CDR3 is TGTGCCAGCACGCGCACTAGCAAGTTTATAAACAATGAGCAGTTCTTC. Protein product: CASTRTSKFINNEQFF. Drawing the rest from reference TRBV28 and TRBJ2-1, the complete variable domain is DVKVTQSSRYLVKRTGEKVFLECVQDMDHENMFWYRQDPGLGLRLIYFSYDVKMKEKGDIPEGYSVSREKKERFSLILESASTNQTSMYLCASTRTSKFINNEQFFGPGTRLTVL.

V usage is TRBV27 and J usage is TRBJ2-7; 10 bases line up with TRBD2. Germline CDR1 is MNHEY and CDR2 is SMNVEV (reference sequence). The CDR3 consists of 15 residues. The junction had 9 bases not matched to a gene; V was cut back by 6 bases and J by 4 bases. CDR3 amino acids: CASSSPGLAFYEQYF. CDR3 sequence (DNA): TGTGCCAGCAGCTCTCCGGGACTAGCGTTTTACGAGCAGTACTTC.

The chain carries TRBV11-3 and TRBJ1-5, with D unclear. V dropped 3 bases and J dropped 0 bases, with 6 bases sitting between them. Germline V gene sequence: CDR1 SGHNT, CDR2 YENEEA. This CDR3 has 14 amino acids. The CDR3 region is CASSLSDSNQPQHF. As DNA, the CDR3 is TGTGCCAGCAGCTTGTCCGATAGCAATCAGCCCCAGCATTTT.

The chain joins TRBV5-4 to TRBJ2-3; 7 bases fit TRBD1. Germline-derived CDR1 and CDR2 are SGHNT and YYREEE (reference sequence). CDR3 size: 16 residues. V shed 4 bases and J 0 bases; nucleotides not matched to a gene: 8. CDR3 nucleotide sequence: TGTGCCAGCAGCATAAGGGACAGATCAAGCACAGATACGCAGTATTTT. Its protein product is CASSIRDRSSTDTQYF.

The gene calls are TRBV11-3 and TRBJ1-1; 7 bases align to TRBD1. The junction had 11 bases not matched to a gene; V was cut back by 4 bases and J by 3 bases. CDR1 SGHNT and CDR2 YENEEA come from the germline V gene. The CDR3 sequence is 16 residues long. DNA for the CDR3: TGTGCCAGCAGCTCGCAAGGCGAGACAGGGCACACTGAAGCTTTCTTT. It encodes CASSSQGETGHTEAFF.

The chain couples TRBV7-2 to TRBJ1-1, with D maybe TRBD1 (6 bases). V lost 3 bases and J lost 1, with 12 bases in between. The CDR3 sequence is 15 residues long. CDR1 and CDR2 from the germline V gene are SGHTA and FQGNSA. Here the CDR3 reads CASSFSTGKNTEAFF. The CDR3 nucleotides are TGTGCCAGCAGCTTCTCGACAGGAAAGAACACTGAAGCTTTCTTT.

J is TRBJ1-1 and V is TRBV29-1; 9 nucleotides align to TRBD1. The CDR3 runs 14 residues. Germline assignment: CDR1 SQVTM and CDR2 ANQGSEA. V dropped 4 bases and J dropped 9; count of bases not matched to a gene: 12. DNA for the CDR3: TGCAGCGTTGCTTCCGGGACAGGGTCTTCTCAAGCTTTCTTT. Translating gives CSVASGTGSSQAFF.

The rearrangement links TRBV15 to TRBJ2-5, with TRBD2 identical over 8 bases. After removal of 8 bases from V and 5 bases from J, the junction contained 16 bases not matched to a gene. Per the germline V gene, CDR1 is LNHNV and CDR2 is YYDKDF (reference sequence). The CDR3 runs to 16 residues. CDR3 coding DNA: TGTGCCACCTATCGGGGAGTAGCGGGGCCCAGGGAGACCCAGTACTTC. It codes for CATYRGVAGPRETQYF.

The chain carries TRBV28 and TRBJ2-5, with 14 bases aligning to TRBD2. The CDR3 has 14 amino acids. Germline CDR1 is MDHEN and CDR2 is SYDVKM. Trimming removed 9 bases from V and 5 bases from J; junction bases left unmatched: 5. CDR3 residues: CASGTSGSIETQYF. The CDR3 DNA reads TGTGCCAGTGGGACTAGCGGGAGTATTGAGACCCAGTACTTC.

The J gene is TRBJ1-5, the V gene TRBV2; D is uncertain. V lost 7 bases, J lost 0 bases, and 13 bases lay in between. The length of the CDR3 is 15 residues. The germline V gene has CDR1 SNHLY and CDR2 FYNNEI. For the CDR3, the DNA is TGTGCCAGCACCGAAGGCAGGTATAGCAATCAGCCCCAGCATTTT. Translation: CASTEGRYSNQPQHF.

The chain uses TRBV7-3 and TRBJ2-5; 8 positions match TRBD2. The germline V gene has CDR1 SGHTA and CDR2 FQGTGA. This CDR3 contains 15 residues. V lost 5 bases and J lost 2; bases outside the gene matches: 7. CDR3: CASSRNSGGQETQYF. The CDR3 DNA reads TGTGCCAGCAGCCGAAATTCGGGGGGGCAAGAGACCCAGTACTTC.

A few counts support this clone. V usage is TRBV2 and J usage is TRBJ2-1; no reliable D call. From germline, CDR1 is SNHLY and CDR2 FYNNEI. Trimming pared 3 bases from V and 8 bases from J, leaving 11 bases between. This CDR3 comprises 13 residues. CDR3 in amino acids: CASSEFFNHEQFF. CDR3 nucleotide sequence: TGTGCCAGCAGTGAGTTTTTTAACCATGAGCAGTTCTTC.

The chain couples TRBV5-1 to TRBJ1-1, with 7 nucleotides matching TRBD1. The CDR3 runs to 11 residues. Germline CDR1 is SGHRS and CDR2 is YFSETQ. J lost 11 bases, V lost 0 bases, and 1 base had no gene match. In nucleotides, the CDR3 is TGCGCCAGCAGCTTGGCGGACAGGGCTTTCTTT. Amino acid sequence: CASSLADRAFF.

This clone occurred once. The rearrangement uses TRBV7-9 and TRBJ1-2, with TRBD1 matching 10 bases. The CDR3 is 15 residues long. Per the germline V gene, CDR1 is SEHNR and CDR2 is FQNEAQ (reference sequence). Germline trimming cut 5 bases from V and 4 bases from J; bases unmatched to any gene: 7. CDR3 region: CASSAGTGEAYGYTF. DNA for the CDR3: TGTGCCAGCAGCGCGGGGACAGGGGAGGCCTATGGCTACACCTTC.

In its sample, this clone was seen a few times. The gene calls are TRBV5-5 and TRBJ2-7, with D perhaps matching TRBD2 (5 bases). This CDR3 comprises 13 residues. Trimming left V 0 bases short and J 4 bases short, with 8 bases between. The germline V gene has CDR1 SGHKS and CDR2 YYEKEE (reference sequence). The CDR3 DNA is TGTGCCAGCAGCTTGGGCGGGTTATACGAGCAGTACTTC. It codes for CASSLGGLYEQYF.

V and J are TRBV18 and TRBJ1-1, with no clear D. The germline V gene encodes CDR1 KGHSH and CDR2 LQKENI. The CDR3 has 17 amino acids. The V gene lost 3 bases and the J gene lost 1 base, with 18 bases spanning the gap. The CDR3 is CASSPILRAKGNTEAFF. CDR3 DNA sequence: TGTGCCAGCTCACCGATTCTGAGGGCAAAGGGGAACACTGAAGCTTTCTTT.

This chain connects TRBV5-1 to TRBJ2-2; TRBD1 matches at 8 bases. Germline V gene sequence: CDR1 SGHRS, CDR2 YFSETQ. V shed 2 bases and J 1 base; nucleotides not matched to a gene: 4. The CDR3 has 16 residues. Here the CDR3 reads CASSFTGGVNTGELFF. CDR3 coding DNA: TGCGCCAGCAGCTTCACAGGGGGAGTGAACACCGGGGAGCTGTTTTTT.

J is TRBJ1-2 and V is TRBV7-8; unclear D gene. The CDR3 loop spans 13 amino acids. Germline assignment: CDR1 SGHVS and CDR2 FQNEAQ. Trimming removed 5 bases from V and 8 bases from J, with 15 bases in between. The CDR3 protein is CASSPGPLQGYTF. The CDR3 region has the DNA TGTGCCAGCAGCCCCGGGCCGCTCCAGGGCTACACCTTC.

This clone was detected a few times. The chain links TRBV19 to TRBJ1-2; 7 positions match TRBD1. V trimming: 3 bases; J trimming: 8 bases; junction bases outside the gene matches: 9. Germline CDR1 LNHDA, CDR2 SQIVND (reference sequence). The CDR3 runs to 14 residues. CDR3 amino acids: CASSIKGQVTGYTF. The DNA for the CDR3 is TGTGCCAGTAGTATCAAAGGACAGGTAACCGGCTACACCTTC.

The V gene is TRBV6-6, the J gene TRBJ1-2; D is uncertain. Germline-derived CDR1 and CDR2 are MNHNY and SVGAGI (reference sequence). V gave up 6 bases and J gave up 7 bases, with 18 bases separating them. CDR3 size: 14 residues. As DNA, the CDR3 is TGTGCCAGCAGAGCAACCGGGTTCGATGGTGGCTACACCTTC. It is translated as CASRATGFDGGYTF.

The V gene is TRBV29-1, the J gene TRBJ2-7, with D possibly TRBD1 on 6 matching bases. Deletions cut 6 bases from V and 7 bases from J, with 22 bases between. CDR3 length equals 14 residues. Germline loops: CDR1 SQVTM, CDR2 ANQGSEA. The CDR3 region has the DNA TGCAGCGTCCCCCTAAGTGTTCAAGGGGGAGAGCAGTACTTC. Translating it yields CSVPLSVQGGEQYF.